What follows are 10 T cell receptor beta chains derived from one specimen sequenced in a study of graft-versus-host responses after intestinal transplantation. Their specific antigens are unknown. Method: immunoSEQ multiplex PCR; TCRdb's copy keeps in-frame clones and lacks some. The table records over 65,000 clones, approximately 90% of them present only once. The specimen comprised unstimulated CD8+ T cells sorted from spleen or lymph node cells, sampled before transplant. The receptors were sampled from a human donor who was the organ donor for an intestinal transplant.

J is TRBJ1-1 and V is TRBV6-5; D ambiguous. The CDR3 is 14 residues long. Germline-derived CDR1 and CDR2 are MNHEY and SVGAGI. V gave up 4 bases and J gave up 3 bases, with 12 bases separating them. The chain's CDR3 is CASSSPNAHTEAFF. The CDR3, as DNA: TGTGCCAGCAGTTCCCCCAACGCGCACACTGAAGCTTTCTTT.

The CDR3 DNA sequence: TGTGCCAGCAGCCCAGGGGGGGACGAGCAGTACTTC. This codes for CASSPGGDEQYF. V and J are TRBV5-4 and TRBJ2-7; either TRBD1 or TRBD2 may fit D (7 bases each). The CDR3 is 12 amino acids. Germline lookup yields CDR1 SGHNT and CDR2 YYREEE (reference sequence). Between the trimmed V and J ends, which lost 4 bases and 5 bases, there was a span of 10 bases.

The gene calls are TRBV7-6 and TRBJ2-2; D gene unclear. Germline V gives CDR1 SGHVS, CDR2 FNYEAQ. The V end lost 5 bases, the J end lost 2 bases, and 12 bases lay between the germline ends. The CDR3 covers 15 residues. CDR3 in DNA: TGTGCCAGCAGCCTCCTGAACCAAAACACCGGGGAGCTGTTTTTT. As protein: CASSLLNQNTGELFF. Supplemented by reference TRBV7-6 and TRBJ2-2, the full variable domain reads GAGVSQSPRYKVTKRGQDVALRCDPISGHVSLYWYRQALGQGPEFLTYFNYEAQQDKSGLPNDRFSAERPEGSISTLTIQRTEQRDSAMYRCASSLLNQNTGELFFGEGSRLTVL.

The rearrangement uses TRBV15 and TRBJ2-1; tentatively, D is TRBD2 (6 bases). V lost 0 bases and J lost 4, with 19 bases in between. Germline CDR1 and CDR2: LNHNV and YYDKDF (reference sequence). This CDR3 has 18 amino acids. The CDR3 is CATSRDPRDFAIYNEQFF. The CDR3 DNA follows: TGTGCCACCAGCAGAGATCCGAGGGACTTCGCGATTTACAATGAGCAGTTCTTC.

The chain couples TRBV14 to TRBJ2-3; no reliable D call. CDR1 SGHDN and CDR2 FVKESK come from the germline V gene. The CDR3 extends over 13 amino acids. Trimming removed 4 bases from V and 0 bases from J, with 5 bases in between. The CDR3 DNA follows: TGTGCCAGCAGCCCAGGTAGCACAGATACGCAGTATTTT. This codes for CASSPGSTDTQYF.

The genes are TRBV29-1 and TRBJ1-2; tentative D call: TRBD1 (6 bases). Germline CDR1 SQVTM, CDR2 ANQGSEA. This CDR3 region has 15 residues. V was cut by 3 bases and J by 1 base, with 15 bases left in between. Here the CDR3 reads CSVEGGLKFNYGYTF. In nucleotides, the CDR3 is TGCAGCGTTGAGGGGGGCCTAAAATTTAACTATGGCTACACCTTC.

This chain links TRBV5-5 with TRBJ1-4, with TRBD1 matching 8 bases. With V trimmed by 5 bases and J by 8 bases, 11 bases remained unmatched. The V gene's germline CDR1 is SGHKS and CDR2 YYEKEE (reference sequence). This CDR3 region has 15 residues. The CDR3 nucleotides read TGTGCCAGCAGGGACCTCGGACAGGGTGGGGAAAAACTGTTTTTT. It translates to CASRDLGQGGEKLFF. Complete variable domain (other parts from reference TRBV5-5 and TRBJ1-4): DAGVTQSPTHLIKTRGQQVTLRCSPISGHKSVSWYQQVLGQGPQFIFQYYEKEERGRGNFPDRFSARQFPNYSSELNVNALLLGDSALYLCASRDLGQGGEKLFFGSGTQLSVL.

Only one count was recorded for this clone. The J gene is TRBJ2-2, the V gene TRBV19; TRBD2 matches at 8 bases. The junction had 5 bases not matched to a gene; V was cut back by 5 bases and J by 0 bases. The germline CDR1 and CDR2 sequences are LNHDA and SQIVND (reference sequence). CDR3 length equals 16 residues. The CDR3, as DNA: TGTGCCAGTAGTTGGGGTAGCGGGGCGAACACCGGGGAGCTGTTTTTT. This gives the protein CASSWGSGANTGELFF.

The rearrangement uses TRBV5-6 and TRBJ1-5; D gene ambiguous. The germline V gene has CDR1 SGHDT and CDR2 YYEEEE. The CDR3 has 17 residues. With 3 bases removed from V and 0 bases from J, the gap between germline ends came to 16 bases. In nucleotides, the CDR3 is TGTGCCAGCAGCTCTACTCTCGGACGGTTTAGCAATCAGCCCCAGCATTTT. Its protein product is CASSSTLGRFSNQPQHF.

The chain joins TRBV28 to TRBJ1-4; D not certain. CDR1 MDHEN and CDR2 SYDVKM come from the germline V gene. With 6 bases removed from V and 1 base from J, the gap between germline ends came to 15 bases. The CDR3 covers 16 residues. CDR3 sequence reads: CASSLDPFGTNEKLFF. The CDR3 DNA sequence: TGTGCCAGCAGCCTGGACCCGTTCGGAACTAATGAAAAACTGTTTTTT.